This entry lists 8 T cell receptor beta chains sequenced from one sample in a study of blood T cell repertoires in COVID-19. The data were produced by immunoSEQ multiplex PCR, yet TCRdb's version contains in-frame clones alone and is incomplete. This table has about 47,000 clones, about 85% appearing once. The specimen sequenced was peripheral blood. These receptors were obtained from a man in his sixties or seventies with active COVID-19.

This clone was detected a few times. The chain has TRBV25-1 and TRBJ2-5; the D gene is possibly TRBD2 (6 bases). The germline V gene encodes CDR1 MGHDK and CDR2 SYGVNS. The CDR3 has 12 amino acids. The germline V and J ends were trimmed by 10 bases and 5 bases, with 14 bases remaining between them. The CDR3 loop is CATTYGGETQYF. In nucleotides, the CDR3 is TGTGCCACCACGTACGGGGGTGAGACCCAGTACTTC.

CDR3 DNA sequence: TGTGCCAGCAGTTCCCCCCTGGGACAGGGAGGGTTCGAGCAGTACTTC. Its translation: CASSSPLGQGGFEQYF. The gene calls are TRBV28 and TRBJ2-7, with 9 nucleotides matching TRBD1. Germline CDR1 and CDR2: MDHEN and SYDVKM. The junction had 13 bases not matched to a gene; V was cut back by 4 bases and J by 6 bases. CDR3 length: 16 amino acids.

This clone was seen once. The rearrangement joins TRBV27 to TRBJ2-3, with a possible D match to TRBD2 (5 bases). The CDR3 contains 13 residues. The germline V gene has CDR1 MNHEY and CDR2 SMNVEV (reference sequence). The V end was cut by 2 bases, the J end by 6 bases, with 9 bases between. DNA of the CDR3: TGTGCCAGCAGTTTAGAGGGCAGGGATACGCAGTATTTT. Translated, it gives CASSLEGRDTQYF.

Only a few counts were recorded for this clone. This chain connects TRBV18 to TRBJ1-3, with 8 bases aligning to TRBD1. V gave up 2 bases and J gave up 4 bases; unmatched junction bases: 7. The CDR3 is 16 residues long. Germline V gives CDR1 KGHSH, CDR2 LQKENI. The CDR3, as DNA: TGTGCCAGCTCACCATCAGGACAGGGATTCGGAAACACCATATATTTT. Amino acid sequence: CASSPSGQGFGNTIYF.

The chain carries TRBV19 and TRBJ2-3; 9 bases align to TRBD2. This CDR3 contains 15 residues. Germline values: CDR1 LNHDA, CDR2 SQIVND (reference sequence). V dropped 4 bases and J dropped 4; count of bases not matched to a gene: 6. Here the CDR3 DNA reads TGTGCCAGTAGTACCCGGACTAGCGTTGCAGATACGCAGTATTTT. As protein: CASSTRTSVADTQYF. The full variable domain, in which reference TRBV19 and TRBJ2-3 provide the parts outside the CDR3, is DGGITQSPKYLFRKEGQNVTLSCEQNLNHDAMYWYRQDPGQGLRLIYYSQIVNDFQKGDIAEGYSVSREKKESFPLTVTSAQKNPTAFYLCASSTRTSVADTQYFGPGTRLTVL.

The chain recombines TRBV19 with TRBJ1-3; D gene ambiguous. Trimming cost V 2 bases and J 1 base, with 9 bases left between them. The CDR3 sequence is 15 residues long. Germline CDR1 and CDR2: LNHDA and SQIVND (reference sequence). The CDR3 loop reads CASSIRGRSGNTIYF. The DNA of the CDR3 is TGTGCCAGTAGTATACGAGGCAGATCTGGAAACACCATATATTTT. The whole variable domain, filled in from reference TRBV19 and TRBJ1-3, reads DGGITQSPKYLFRKEGQNVTLSCEQNLNHDAMYWYRQDPGQGLRLIYYSQIVNDFQKGDIAEGYSVSREKKESFPLTVTSAQKNPTAFYLCASSIRGRSGNTIYFGEGSWLTVV.

V and J are TRBV9 and TRBJ2-3, with D possibly being TRBD2 (7 bases). The ends were cut back, 3 bases at V and 4 bases at J, with 18 bases in the middle. Germline assignment: CDR1 SGDLS and CDR2 YYNGEE. This CDR3 is 16 amino acids long. The CDR3 loop is CASSAVLGGQADTQYF. In nucleotides, the CDR3 is TGTGCCAGCAGCGCCGTGTTGGGGGGGCAGGCAGATACGCAGTATTTT.

J is TRBJ2-7 and V is TRBV24-1, with 12 bases fitting TRBD1. The CDR3 consists of 22 residues. Trimming removed 4 bases from V and 3 bases from J; junction bases left unmatched: 24. Germline V CDR1 and CDR2: KGHDR, SFDVKD. The CDR3 loop reads CATSDPPTGPGTGGVGIYEQYF. CDR3 in DNA: TGTGCCACCAGTGACCCCCCCACCGGCCCCGGGACAGGGGGCGTTGGAATCTACGAGCAGTACTTC.